Presented here are 13 T cell receptor beta chains from one specimen sequenced in a study of blood T cell repertoires in COVID-19. The table came from immunoSEQ multiplex PCR; TCRdb's copy has only in-frame clones and leaves some out. The profile shows a few hundred thousand clones, 65% to 90% of them singletons. Sequenced sample: peripheral blood. These receptors all stem from a human donor in a cohort sampled during active COVID-19.

The chain recombines TRBV13 with TRBJ2-2; a possible D gene is TRBD1 (6 bases). CDR1 and CDR2 from the germline V gene are PRHDT and FYEKMQ (reference sequence). The ends were cut back, 5 bases at V and 2 bases at J, with 12 bases in the middle. This CDR3 has 15 amino acids. CDR3 coding DNA: TGTGCCAGCAGCCCCCGGGACACAAACACCGGGGAGCTGTTTTTT. Its translation: CASSPRDTNTGELFF. The full variable domain, its missing parts supplied by reference TRBV13 and TRBJ2-2, is AAGVIQSPRHLIKEKRETATLKCYPIPRHDTVYWYQQGPGQDPQFLISFYEKMQSDKGSIPDRFSAQQFSDYHSELNMSSLELGDSALYFCASSPRDTNTGELFFGEGSRLTVL.

V gene TRBV6-5 combines with J gene TRBJ2-2; 7 bases fit TRBD1. Germline CDR1 reads MNHEY; CDR2 reads SVGAGI. V trimming: 4 bases; J trimming: 3 bases; junction bases outside the gene matches: 8. This CDR3 has 16 amino acids. CDR3 in amino acids: CASSSPRGFYTGELFF. The CDR3 DNA sequence: TGTGCCAGCAGTTCGCCCAGGGGGTTTTACACCGGGGAGCTGTTTTTT.

This clone showed up just a few times. This chain uses TRBV23-1 with TRBJ2-5, with D perhaps matching TRBD2 (6 bases). TRBV23-1 is labeled an ORF, and its function is uncertain. This CDR3 contains 12 residues. With 5 bases removed from V and 3 bases from J, the gap between germline ends came to 7 bases. In DNA form, the CDR3 reads TGCGCCAGCAGTTCGGGGGAAGAGACCCAGTACTTC. Translation: CASSSGEETQYF.

V usage is TRBV6-5 and J usage is TRBJ1-2; tentatively, D is TRBD1 (5 bases). CDR3 length equals 13 residues. Germline assignment: CDR1 MNHEY and CDR2 SVGAGI. The V end lost 7 bases, the J end lost 7 bases, and 16 bases lay between the germline ends. CDR3 protein: CASTRGGLRGYTF. CDR3 DNA sequence: TGTGCCAGCACCCGGGGGGGACTGCGTGGCTACACCTTC.

The chain is built from TRBV4-1 and TRBJ2-7, with 9 nucleotides matching TRBD1. This CDR3 spans 16 amino acids. Trimming took 4 bases from V and 1 from J; bases not matched to a gene: 8. Germline CDR1 and CDR2: MGHRA and YSYEKL. CDR3 in amino acids: CASSRALGTGSYEQYF. The CDR3 DNA sequence: TGCGCCAGCAGCCGAGCGCTCGGGACAGGGTCCTACGAGCAGTACTTC.

The rearrangement links TRBV5-4 to TRBJ2-7; 8 bases fit TRBD2. Germline-derived CDR1 and CDR2 are SGHNT and YYREEE (reference sequence). The J segment lost 7 bases and the V segment lost 0 bases, leaving 12 bases of the junction unmatched. This CDR3 spans 16 amino acids. The CDR3 protein is CASSLGLAGSYGEQYF. DNA for the CDR3: TGTGCCAGCAGCTTGGGGCTAGCGGGTTCTTATGGGGAGCAGTACTTC.

The chain links TRBV6-1 to TRBJ2-6; D ambiguous. Germline loops: CDR1 MNHNS, CDR2 SASEGT. CDR3 length equals 14 residues. V was shortened by 3 bases and J by 3 bases, with 6 bases between the two germline ends. This CDR3 reads CASSDMRGANVLTF. The CDR3 coding sequence is TGTGCCAGCAGTGATATGCGTGGGGCCAACGTCCTGACTTTC.

The V gene is TRBV6-5, the J gene TRBJ2-1; 9 bases align to TRBD2. The CDR3 length is 15 residues. Germline CDR1 reads MNHEY; CDR2 reads SVGAGI. The J segment lost 1 base and the V segment lost 8 bases, leaving 6 bases of the junction unmatched. The CDR3 coding sequence is TGTGCCAGCTTGGCTAGCGGGGTATCCTACAATGAGCAGTTCTTC. Its protein is CASLASGVSYNEQFF.

The chain has TRBV5-1 and TRBJ2-3; tentative D call: TRBD2 (5 bases). CDR1 SGHRS and CDR2 YFSETQ come from the germline V gene. V shed 1 base and J shed 5 bases, with 11 bases lying between them. The CDR3 consists of 14 residues. The CDR3 spells CASSLRDLRDTQYF. Written as DNA, the CDR3 is TGCGCCAGCAGCTTGCGGGATCTCAGAGATACGCAGTATTTT.

The gene calls are TRBV19 and TRBJ2-1; possible D gene TRBD2, 5 bases. Germline CDR1 is LNHDA and CDR2 is SQIVND (reference sequence). The CDR3 has 13 amino acids. The V and J ends lost 4 bases and 7 bases respectively, with 11 bases between them. CDR3 protein: CASSNEWRNEQFF. For the CDR3, the DNA is TGTGCCAGTAGTAACGAGTGGAGGAATGAGCAGTTCTTC.

The V and J genes are TRBV18 and TRBJ1-1; D not resolved. V was shortened by 3 bases and J by 1 base, with 9 bases between the two germline ends. CDR3 size: 14 residues. Per the germline V gene, CDR1 is KGHSH and CDR2 is LQKENI. The CDR3 coding sequence is TGTGCCAGCTCACCCTATGAGAAGAACACTGAAGCTTTCTTT. Its translation is CASSPYEKNTEAFF.

The gene calls are TRBV30 and TRBJ2-7; D is unresolved. Germline lookup yields CDR1 GTSNPN and CDR2 SVGIG (reference sequence). V lost 2 bases, J lost 3 bases, and 17 bases lay in between. The length of the CDR3 is 15 residues. The CDR3 DNA reads as TGTGCCTGGAGTATAACCGGCGGCGGCTTCTACGAGCAGTACTTC. Translation gives CAWSITGGGFYEQYF.

The chain employs TRBV5-1 and TRBJ1-2; D unclear. Germline V gives CDR1 SGHRS, CDR2 YFSETQ. The CDR3 covers 18 residues. Trimming stripped 1 base from V and 6 bases from J, with 25 bases between. The CDR3 sequence: CASSLRGNEVRGMDGYTF. CDR3 DNA: TGCGCCAGCAGCTTGAGAGGGAATGAGGTCCGGGGAATGGATGGCTACACCTTC.